The T cell receptor (beta chain) under discussion was sequenced for a study of T cell responses to AZD1222 COVID-19 vaccine. The CDR3 totals 15 residues. With V trimmed by 3 bases and J by 4 bases, 4 bases remained unmatched. The germline V gene has CDR1 SGHVS and CDR2 FNYEAQ. Libraries were prepared by immunoSEQ multiplex PCR; TCRdb keeps only in-frame clonotypes and omits some of them. The data hold approximately 150,000 clones, with 90% to 95% observed a single time. The origin of this receptor is an adult in good health. The sample consisted of peripheral blood, taken on day 0 of AZD1222 vaccination. The gene calls are TRBV7-6 and TRBJ2-2, with 8 bases matching TRBD2. The chain's CDR3 is CASSFGLAGTGELFF. CDR3 DNA: TGTGCCAGCAGCTTCGGACTAGCTGGCACCGGGGAGCTGTTTTTT.